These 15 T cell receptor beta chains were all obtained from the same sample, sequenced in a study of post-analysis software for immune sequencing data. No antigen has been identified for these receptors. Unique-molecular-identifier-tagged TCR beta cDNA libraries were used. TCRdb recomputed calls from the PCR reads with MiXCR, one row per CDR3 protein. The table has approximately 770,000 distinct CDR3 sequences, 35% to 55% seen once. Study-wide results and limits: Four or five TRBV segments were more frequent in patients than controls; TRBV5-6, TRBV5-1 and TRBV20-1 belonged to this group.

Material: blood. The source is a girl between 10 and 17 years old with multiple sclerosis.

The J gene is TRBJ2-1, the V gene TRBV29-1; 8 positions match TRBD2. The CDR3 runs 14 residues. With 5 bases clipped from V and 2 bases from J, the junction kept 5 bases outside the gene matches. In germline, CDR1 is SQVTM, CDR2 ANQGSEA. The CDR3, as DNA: TGCAGCGTTTTACTAGCGGACCCCTACAATGAGCAGTTCTTC. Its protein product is CSVLLADPYNEQFF.

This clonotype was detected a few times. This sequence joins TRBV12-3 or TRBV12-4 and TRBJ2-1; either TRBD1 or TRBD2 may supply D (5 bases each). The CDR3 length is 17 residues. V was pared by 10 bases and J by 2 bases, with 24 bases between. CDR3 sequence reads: CANSVQLPGRAYNEQFF. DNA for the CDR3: TGTGCCAACAGCGTACAACTACCGGGACGGGCCTACAATGAGCAGTTCTTC.

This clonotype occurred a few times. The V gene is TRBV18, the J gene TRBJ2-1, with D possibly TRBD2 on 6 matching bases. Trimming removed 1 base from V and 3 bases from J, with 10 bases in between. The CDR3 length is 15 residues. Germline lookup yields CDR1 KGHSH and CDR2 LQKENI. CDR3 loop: CASSPREAIYNEQFF. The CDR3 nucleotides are TGTGCCAGCTCACCACGGGAGGCTATCTACAATGAGCAGTTCTTC.

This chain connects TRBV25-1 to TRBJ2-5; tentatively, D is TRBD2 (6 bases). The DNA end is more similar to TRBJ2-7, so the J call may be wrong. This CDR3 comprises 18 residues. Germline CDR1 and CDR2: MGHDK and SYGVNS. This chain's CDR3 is CASSEYFSDNGGMGEQYF. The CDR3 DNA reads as TGTGCCAGCAGTGAATATTTCTCAGACAACGGAGGGATGGGCGAGCAGTACTTC.

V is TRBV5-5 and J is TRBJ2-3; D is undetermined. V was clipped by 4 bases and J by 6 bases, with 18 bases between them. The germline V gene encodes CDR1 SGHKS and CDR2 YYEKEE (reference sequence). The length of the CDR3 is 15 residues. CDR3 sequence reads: CASSQSWQRGDTQYF. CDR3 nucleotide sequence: TGTGCCAGCAGCCAGAGTTGGCAGCGCGGTGATACGCAGTATTTT.

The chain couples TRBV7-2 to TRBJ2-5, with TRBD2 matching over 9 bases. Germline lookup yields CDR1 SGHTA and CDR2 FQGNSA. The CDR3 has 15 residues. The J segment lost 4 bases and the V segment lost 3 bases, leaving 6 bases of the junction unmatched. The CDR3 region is CASSFQAGGLETQYF. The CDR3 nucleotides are TGTGCCAGCAGCTTCCAAGCGGGAGGATTAGAGACCCAGTACTTC.

This CDR3 is CASSFPIGVRYNEQFF. The CDR3 nucleotides read TGTGCCAGCAGTTTCCCCATTGGGGTACGGTACAATGAGCAGTTCTTC. This chain links TRBV12-3 or TRBV12-4 with TRBJ2-1, with unresolved D. The CDR3 totals 16 residues. Trimming left V 3 bases short and J 4 bases short, with 16 bases between.

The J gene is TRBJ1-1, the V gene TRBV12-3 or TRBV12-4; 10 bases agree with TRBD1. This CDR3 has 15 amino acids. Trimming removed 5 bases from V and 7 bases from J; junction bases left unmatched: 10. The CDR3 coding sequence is TGTGCCAGCAGTCGAACGACAGGGGGCACGGTTGAAGCTTTCTTT. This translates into CASSRTTGGTVEAFF.

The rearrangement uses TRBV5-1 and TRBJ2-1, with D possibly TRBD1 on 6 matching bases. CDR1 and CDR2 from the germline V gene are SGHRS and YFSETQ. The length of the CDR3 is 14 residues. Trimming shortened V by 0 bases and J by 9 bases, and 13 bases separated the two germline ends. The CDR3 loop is CASSLETGLGEQFF. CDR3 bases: TGCGCCAGCAGCTTGGAGACAGGTTTGGGTGAGCAGTTCTTC.

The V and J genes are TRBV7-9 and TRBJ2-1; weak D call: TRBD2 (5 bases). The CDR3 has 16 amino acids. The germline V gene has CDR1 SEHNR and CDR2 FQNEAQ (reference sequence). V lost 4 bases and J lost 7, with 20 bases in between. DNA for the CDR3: TGTGCCAGCAGCTCGGTTGGGTTTGGGTCGGGGAATGAGCAGTTCTTC. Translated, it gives CASSSVGFGSGNEQFF.

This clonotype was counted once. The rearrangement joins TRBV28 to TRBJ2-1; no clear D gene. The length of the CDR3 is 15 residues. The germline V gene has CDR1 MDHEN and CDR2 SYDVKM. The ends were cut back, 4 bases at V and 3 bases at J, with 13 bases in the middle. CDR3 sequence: CASSWAGFVYNEQFF. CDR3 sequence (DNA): TGTGCCAGCAGTTGGGCCGGGTTTGTCTACAATGAGCAGTTCTTC.

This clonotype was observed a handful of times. The CDR3 DNA reads as TGTGCCAGCAGTTACTTCCGGGGAGGGAACACTGAAGCTTTCTTT. Amino acids: CASSYFRGGNTEAFF. The chain combines TRBV6-6 with TRBJ1-1; D is undetermined. The V end was cut by 1 base, the J end by 1 base, with 10 bases between. Looked up from germline, CDR1 is MNHNY and CDR2 is SVGAGI (reference sequence). The CDR3 runs 15 residues.

The CDR3 reads CASSQGLRSSYEQYF. CDR3 DNA sequence: TGTGCCAGCAGCCAGGGACTAAGGAGCTCCTACGAGCAGTACTTC. The chain recombines TRBV27 with TRBJ2-7, with 7 bases lining up with TRBD2. CDR1 is MNHEY and CDR2 is SMNVEV in the germline V gene (reference sequence). The CDR3 consists of 15 residues. V gave up 6 bases and J gave up 0 bases; unmatched junction bases: 8.

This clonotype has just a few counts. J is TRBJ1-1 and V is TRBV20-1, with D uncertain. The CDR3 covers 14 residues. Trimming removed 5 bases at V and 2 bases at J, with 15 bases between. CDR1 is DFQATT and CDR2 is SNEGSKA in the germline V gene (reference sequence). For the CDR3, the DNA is TGCAGTGCTCCGTACCCCCACAGAAACACTGAAGCTTTCTTT. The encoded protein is CSAPYPHRNTEAFF.

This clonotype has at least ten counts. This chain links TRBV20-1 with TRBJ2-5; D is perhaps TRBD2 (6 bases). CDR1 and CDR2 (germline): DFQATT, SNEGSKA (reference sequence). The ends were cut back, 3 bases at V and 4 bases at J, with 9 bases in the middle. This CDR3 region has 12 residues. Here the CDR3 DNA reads TGCAGTGCTAGGCAGGGAGGAGAGACCCAGTACTTC. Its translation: CSARQGGETQYF.